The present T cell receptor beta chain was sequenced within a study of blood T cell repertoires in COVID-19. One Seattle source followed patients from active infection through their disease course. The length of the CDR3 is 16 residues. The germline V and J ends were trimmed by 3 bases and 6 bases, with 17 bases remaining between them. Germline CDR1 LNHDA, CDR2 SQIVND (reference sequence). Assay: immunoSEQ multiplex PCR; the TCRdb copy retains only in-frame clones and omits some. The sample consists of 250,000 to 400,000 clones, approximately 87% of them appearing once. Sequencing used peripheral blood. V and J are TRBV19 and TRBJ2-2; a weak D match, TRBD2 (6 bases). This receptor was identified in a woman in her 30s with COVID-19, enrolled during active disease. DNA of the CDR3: TGTGCCAGTAGTATTCGCCCAGGGACTCCACCCGGGGAGCTGTTTTTT. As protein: CASSIRPGTPPGELFF.